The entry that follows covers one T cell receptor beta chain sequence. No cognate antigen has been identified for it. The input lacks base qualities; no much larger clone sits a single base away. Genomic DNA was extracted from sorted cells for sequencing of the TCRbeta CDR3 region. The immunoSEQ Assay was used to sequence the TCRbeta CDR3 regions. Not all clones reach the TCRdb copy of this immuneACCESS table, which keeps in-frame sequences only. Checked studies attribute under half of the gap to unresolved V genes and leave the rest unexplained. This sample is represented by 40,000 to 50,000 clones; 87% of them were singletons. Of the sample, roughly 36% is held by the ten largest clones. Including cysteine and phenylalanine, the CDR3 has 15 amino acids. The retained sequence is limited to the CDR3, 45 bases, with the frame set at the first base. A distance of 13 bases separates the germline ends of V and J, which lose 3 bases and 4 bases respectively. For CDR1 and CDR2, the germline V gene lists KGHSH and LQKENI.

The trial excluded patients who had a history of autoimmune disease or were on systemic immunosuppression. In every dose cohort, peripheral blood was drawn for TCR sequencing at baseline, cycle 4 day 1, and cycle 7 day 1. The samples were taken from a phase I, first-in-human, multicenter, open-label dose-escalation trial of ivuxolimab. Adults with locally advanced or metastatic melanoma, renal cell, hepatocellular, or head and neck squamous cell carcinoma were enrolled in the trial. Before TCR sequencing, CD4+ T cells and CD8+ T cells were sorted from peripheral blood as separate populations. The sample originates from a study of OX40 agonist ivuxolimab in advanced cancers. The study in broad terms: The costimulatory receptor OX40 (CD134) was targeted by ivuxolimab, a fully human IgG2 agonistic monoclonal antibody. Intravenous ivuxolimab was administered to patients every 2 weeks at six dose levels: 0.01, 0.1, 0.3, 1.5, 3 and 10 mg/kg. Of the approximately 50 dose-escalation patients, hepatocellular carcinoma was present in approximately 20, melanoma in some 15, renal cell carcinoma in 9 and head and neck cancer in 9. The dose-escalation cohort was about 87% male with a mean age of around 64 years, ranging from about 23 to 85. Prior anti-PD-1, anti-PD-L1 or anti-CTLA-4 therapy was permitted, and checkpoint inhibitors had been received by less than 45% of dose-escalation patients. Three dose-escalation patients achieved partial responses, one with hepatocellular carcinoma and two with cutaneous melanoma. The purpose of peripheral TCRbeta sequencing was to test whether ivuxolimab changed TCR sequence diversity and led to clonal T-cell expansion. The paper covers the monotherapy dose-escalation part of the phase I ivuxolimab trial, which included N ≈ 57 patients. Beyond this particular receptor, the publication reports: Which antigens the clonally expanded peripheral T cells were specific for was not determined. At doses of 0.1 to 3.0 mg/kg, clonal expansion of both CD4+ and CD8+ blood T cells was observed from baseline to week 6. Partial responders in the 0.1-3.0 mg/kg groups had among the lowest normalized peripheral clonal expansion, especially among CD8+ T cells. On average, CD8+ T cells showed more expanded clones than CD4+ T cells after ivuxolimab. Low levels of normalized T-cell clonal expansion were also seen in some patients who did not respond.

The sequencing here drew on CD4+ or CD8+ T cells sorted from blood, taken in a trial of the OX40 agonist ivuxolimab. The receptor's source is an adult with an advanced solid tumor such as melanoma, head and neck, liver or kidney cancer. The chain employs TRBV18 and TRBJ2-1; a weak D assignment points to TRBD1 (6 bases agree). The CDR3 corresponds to CASSPTGTPYNEQFF. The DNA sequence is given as TGTGCCAGCTCACCGACCGGGACACCTTACAATGAGCAGTTCTTC.